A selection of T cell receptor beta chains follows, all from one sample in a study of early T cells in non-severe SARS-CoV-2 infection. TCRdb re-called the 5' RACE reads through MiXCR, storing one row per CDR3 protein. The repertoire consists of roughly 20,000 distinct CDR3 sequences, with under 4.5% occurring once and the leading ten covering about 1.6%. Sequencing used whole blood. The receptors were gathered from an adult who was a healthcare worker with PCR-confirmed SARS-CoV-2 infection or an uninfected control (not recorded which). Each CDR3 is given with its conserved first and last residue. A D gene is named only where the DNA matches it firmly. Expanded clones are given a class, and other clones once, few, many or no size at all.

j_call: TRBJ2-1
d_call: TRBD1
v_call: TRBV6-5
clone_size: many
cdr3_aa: CASSSGQVSYNEQFF
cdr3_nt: TGTGCCAGCAGCTCCGGACAGGTCTCCTACAATGAGCAGTTCTTC

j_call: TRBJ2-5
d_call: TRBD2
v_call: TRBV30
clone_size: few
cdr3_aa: CAWSVGTSGNGETQYF
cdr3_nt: TGTGCCTGGAGCGTAGGGACTAGCGGGAATGGAGAGACCCAGTACTTC

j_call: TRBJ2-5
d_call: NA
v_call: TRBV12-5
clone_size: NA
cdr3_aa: CASGYQETQYF
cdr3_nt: TGTGCTAGTGGTTACCAAGAGACCCAGTACTTC

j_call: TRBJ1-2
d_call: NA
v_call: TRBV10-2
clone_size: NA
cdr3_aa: CASSVGEPNYGYTF
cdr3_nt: TGCGCCAGCAGTGTAGGGGAACCTAACTATGGCTACACCTTC

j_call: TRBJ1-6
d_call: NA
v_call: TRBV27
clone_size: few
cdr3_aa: CASSPPLEGLHF
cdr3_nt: TGTGCCAGCAGCCCCCCCCTCGAAGGCCTCCACTTT

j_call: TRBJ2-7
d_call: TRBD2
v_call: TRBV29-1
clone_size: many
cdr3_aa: CSVSPGGAYEQYF
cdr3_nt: TGCAGCGTCTCCCCGGGGGGGGCCTACGAGCAGTACTTC

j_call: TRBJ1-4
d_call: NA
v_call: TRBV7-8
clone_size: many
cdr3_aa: CASGQTSATNEKLFF
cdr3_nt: TGTGCCAGCGGGCAGACGTCTGCAACTAATGAAAAACTGTTTTTT

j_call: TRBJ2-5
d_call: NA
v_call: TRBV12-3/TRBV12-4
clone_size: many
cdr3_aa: CASSLSGETQYF
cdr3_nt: TGTGCCAGCAGTTTATCCGGGGAGACCCAGTACTTC

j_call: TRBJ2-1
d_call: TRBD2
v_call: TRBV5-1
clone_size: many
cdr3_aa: CASSLVLAGGIYNEQFF
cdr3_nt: TGCGCCAGCAGCTTGGTGTTAGCGGGGGGAATATACAATGAGCAGTTCTTC

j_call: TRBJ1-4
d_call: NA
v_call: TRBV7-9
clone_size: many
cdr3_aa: CASSLTSQGLSNEKLFF
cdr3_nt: TGTGCCAGCAGCTTAACGTCCCAGGGCTTAAGTAATGAAAAACTGTTTTTT

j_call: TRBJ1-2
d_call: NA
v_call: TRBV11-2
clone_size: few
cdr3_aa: CASSQAIGYTF
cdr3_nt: TGTGCCAGCAGCCAGGCGATTGGCTACACCTTC